The present T cell receptor beta chain was sequenced within a study of PD-L1 blockade in urothelial cancer (dated by TCRdb to 2016 to 2017). With respect to the entire study: All patients started therapy in about 2014 and received atezolizumab 1,200 mg intravenously every 3 weeks. Pretreatment tumor samples and matched peripheral blood, collected serially before and after atezolizumab treatment, underwent TCR sequencing. Progression-free survival longer than 6 months counted as durable clinical benefit, and TCR features were additionally tested against both progression-free and overall survival. Durable clinical benefit was achieved by nine patients but not by the remaining 20. The study, an exploratory multi-omic analysis, examined somatic, immune and clinical correlates of response to PD-L1 blockade with atezolizumab in urothelial cancer. In the same patients, pretreatment tumors underwent whole exome sequencing and RNA sequencing in addition to TCR sequencing. Blood samples gave median yields of about 140,000 T cells and 82,636 unique TCRs, along with a median clonality of approximately 0.084. Pretreatment blood TCR-seq was available for around 29 patients, at least one posttreatment blood collection was obtained for some 24 patients, and tumor TCR-seq was available for some 24 patients. Blood samples were analyzed at two time points: 3 weeks after treatment start (second dose) and 6 weeks after treatment start. About nine tenths of the roughly 29 patients were identified as males with urothelial cancer of bladder origin, and a prior smoking history was reported by 18 of 29 patients. Patients had an ECOG performance status of 0 or 1 and had received between 0 and 3 prior chemotherapy regimens.

The time point label here, explained by the study, means: pretreatment peripheral blood. A total of some 30 patients with locally advanced or metastatic urothelial carcinoma, treated at Memorial Sloan Kettering on a trial protocol, made up the cohort. Peripheral blood mononuclear cells were collected pretreatment and during treatment, at between 1 and 8 total time points per patient. The Qiagen DNeasy Blood extraction kit was used to purify genomic DNA from total PBMCs and from tumor samples. PBMCs were collected pretreatment and during treatment, and were isolated and stored as previously described. Summary of the overall study and its limitations: Improved progression-free and overall survival was found to be associated with pretreatment peripheral blood TCR clonality below the median. Small sample size (n ≈ 29) and many exploratory analyses mean the results are intended to be hypothesis-generating. At 3 weeks after the start of treatment, tumor-associated TCR clones in peripheral blood had expanded more in patients with durable benefit (n of about 20, p = 0.022).

CDR1 SGHRS and CDR2 YFSETQ were looked up in the germline V gene. There are 14 amino acids in the CDR3, from cysteine to phenylalanine inclusive. Only the CDR3 portion is preserved as DNA: 42 bases, with reading frame beginning at the first base. Trimming at the junction amounts to 4 bases on V and 2 bases on J, and the germline ends lie 13 bases apart. Note on this clone: What antigen it recognizes has not been identified. The sample holds no much larger clone one base away, and base qualities are not on file.

Synthetic TCR analog templates were spiked into each PCR to estimate absolute template abundance from read counts. The immunoSEQ assay used bias-controlled V and J gene primers to amplify TCRbeta CDR3 regions from genomic DNA. Sequencing of rearranged TCRbeta segments was done at approximately 20X coverage. The authors' pipeline ran thus. Clustering was used to correct sequencing errors, and CDR3s were annotated against IMGT so that V, D and J genes could be assigned. Downstream analyses used only productive TCRbeta rearrangements and left out out-of-frame or stop-codon sequences. To compute clonality, Shannon entropy was normalized by the log of the number of unique productive sequences and then subtracted from one. Clones differing between time points or between blood and tumor were identified using Fisher's exact test with Benjamini-Hochberg correction, with an adjusted p below 0.01 applied as the threshold. TCRdb obtained this table from immuneACCESS and retained in-frame rearrangements with V and J assigned. These tables miss some clones; where compared with another copy, unresolved V genes account for less than half of the shortfall, and the remainder is unexplained. V, J and clone size derive from that table, while D and trimming were established from the DNA sequence. Counted in this sample were tens of thousands of clones; around 88% of them appeared once. Together, the top ten hold 14% to 15% of the sample.

This receptor was identified in a woman aged 55-75 years with urothelial cancer. The chain employs TRBV5-1 and TRBJ2-7, with TRBD2 perhaps the D gene, on 6 matching bases. Here the sequenced sample was PBMCs, taken around atezolizumab (anti-PD-L1) treatment. This receptor carries the CDR3 CASSIPGLPYEQYF. The DNA sequence is TGCGCCAGCAGCATACCGGGACTCCCCTACGAGCAGTACTTC. Where the CDR3 stops, the reference TRBV5-1 and TRBJ2-7 genes take over; the full variable domain is KAGVTQTPRYLIKTRGQQVTLSCSPISGHRSVSWYQQTPGQGLQFLFEYFSETQRNKGNFPGRFSGRQFSNSRSEMNVSTLELGDSALYLCASSIPGLPYEQYFGPGTRLTVT.